The clone carrying this TCR beta chain was observed once. Germline CDR1 MRHNA, CDR2 SNTAGT. CDR3 length: 14 amino acids. J gave up 5 bases and V 6 bases, and 4 bases lay outside the gene matches. Libraries were prepared by immunoSEQ multiplex PCR; TCRdb keeps only in-frame clonotypes and omits some of them. The sample contains some 120,000 clones, under 95% of which appear only once. These data originate in a study of control samples from healthy donors and cancer patients. The specimen sequenced was PBMCs. The chain carries TRBV6-4 and TRBJ1-6, with TRBD1 matching 7 bases. This TCR was sampled from a middle-aged man with head and neck cancer. CDR3 DNA sequence: TGTGCCAGCAGGGCCGGGACAGATAATTCACCCCTCCACTTT. Protein sequence: CASRAGTDNSPLHF.